This T cell receptor (beta chain) appears in the sequencing data of a study of CXCR3-negative and CXCR3-positive naive CD8 T cells. Overall study: Across all libraries, TRB reads numbered roughly 140 million, with about 1.5 +/- 0.3 million in each library. Study-wide findings and caveats: CXCR3-expressing naive cells carried TRB CDR3s more hydrophobic than those of CXCR3-negative naive cells. Across naive subsets, surface CD5 expression was comparable, and TCR strength was inferred from properties of the TRB CDR3.

The authors gated naive CD8+ T cells as CD45RO-CCR7+CD27+CD95-. Carrying UMI labels, the TRB cDNA libraries were prepared through 5' RACE. TCRdb reanalyzed the 5' RACE reads, giving one entry per CDR3 protein sequence and no DNA. This sample's table has some 9,600 distinct CDR3 sequences. Germline lookup yields CDR1 SGDLS and CDR2 YYNGEE. This CDR3 is 14 amino acids long. Notes on this clonotype: The target antigen is unknown.

V and J are TRBV9 and TRBJ2-7; lacking DNA, the TRBD1 call made by TCRdb goes unchecked. The sequenced sample was naive CXCR3- CD8+ T cells from blood. The subset denotes: CD45RO-CCR7+CD27+CD95- naive CD8+ T cells lacking CXCR3 (TNR3-). This TCR was recovered from a human donor in good health. Some clones in this sample may be carry-over from other donors' samples. The CDR3 here is CASSVASGTYEQYF.